Listed below are T cell receptor beta chains from one sample, sequenced in a study of vaccination effects on CD4 cells after COVID-19. No antigen is known for these receptors. Here immunoSEQ multiplex PCR was the method, and the copy in TCRdb shows in-frame clones only, minus some. Of around 23,000 clones listed, about 80% are singletons. This specimen consisted of CD4+ T cells from PBMCs cultured with a peptide pool, obtained before COVID-19 vaccination. The receptors shown here come from a human donor who had a prior SARS-CoV-2 infection. The CDR3 runs from the conserved cysteine through the conserved F or W. Fields, in order: clone size, V gene, D gene, J gene, CDR3 protein, CDR3 DNA. D genes are given only for firm matches. The size of a clone is reported for some rows only, either as once, few or many, or as a class for expanded clones.

-	TRBV5-1	-	TRBJ2-2	CASSLGGSTGELFF	TGCGCCAGCAGCTTAGGGGGATCCACCGGGGAGCTGTTTTTT
-	TRBV5-4	-	TRBJ2-1	CASSTGTYNEQFF	TGTGCCAGCAGCACCGGGACCTACAATGAGCAGTTCTTC
-	TRBV7-3	-	TRBJ2-3	CASSLGLIRMTDTQYF	TGTGCCAGCAGCTTGGGGTTGATCAGGATGACAGATACGCAGTATTTT
-	TRBV4-2	TRBD1	TRBJ2-2	CASSRTDRGNGELFF	TGTGCCAGCAGCCGGACGGACAGGGGGAACGGGGAGCTGTTTTTT
-	TRBV6-6	-	TRBJ2-7	CASSYSSGNYEQYF	TGTGCCAGCAGTTACTCGTCAGGAAACTACGAGCAGTACTTC
-	TRBV19	-	TRBJ2-1	CASSIQGGTNEQFF	TGTGCCAGTAGTATTCAGGGGGGAACCAATGAGCAGTTCTTC
-	TRBV5-1	TRBD1	TRBJ2-7	CASRPGTVAYEQYF	TGCGCCAGCCGACCCGGGACAGTAGCCTACGAGCAGTACTTC
-	TRBV10-3	-	TRBJ2-1	CAISDLLRGEYNEQFF	TGTGCCATCAGTGACCTTTTAAGGGGCGAATACAATGAGCAGTTCTTC
few	TRBV27	-	TRBJ2-1	CASSLAVPLGSYNEQFF	TGTGCCAGCAGTTTAGCTGTGCCTTTGGGCTCCTACAATGAGCAGTTCTTC
-	TRBV30	TRBD2	TRBJ2-3	CAWSVRTSLFPDTQYF	TGTGCCTGGAGTGTAAGGACTAGTCTTTTCCCAGATACGCAGTATTTT
-	TRBV5-1	-	TRBJ2-2	CASSQLTGEVGELFF	TGCGCCAGCAGCCAACTTACAGGGGAGGTCGGGGAGCTGTTTTTT
-	TRBV10-3	TRBD1	TRBJ2-7	CAIREGQTYEQYF	TGTGCCATCAGAGAGGGACAGACCTACGAGCAGTACTTC
-	TRBV11-3	TRBD2	TRBJ2-5	CASSLGGLAGSETQYF	TGTGCCAGCAGCTTAGGAGGACTAGCGGGCTCCGAGACCCAGTACTTC
-	TRBV19	-	TRBJ1-5	CASSIDRWAQPQHF	TGTGCCAGTAGTATAGATAGGTGGGCGCAGCCCCAGCATTTT
once	TRBV18	-	TRBJ1-4	CASSETPTNEKLFF	TGTGCCAGCTCGGAAACACCCACTAATGAAAAACTGTTTTTT
-	TRBV11-2	-	TRBJ2-5	CASSLDPFAETQYF	TGTGCCAGCAGCTTAGATCCGTTTGCAGAGACCCAGTACTTC
-	TRBV4-2	TRBD1	TRBJ1-3	CASSQVGGTGVGNTIYF	TGTGCCAGCAGCCAAGTGGGCGGGACAGGGGTAGGAAACACCATATATTTT
-	TRBV29-1	TRBD1	TRBJ1-1	CSVLGTGKRYEAEAFF	TGCAGCGTCCTCGGGACAGGGAAAAGGTATGAAGCTGAAGCTTTCTTT
-	TRBV24-1	-	TRBJ2-1	CATSDLQVDSGGQFF	TGTGCCACCAGTGATTTGCAAGTGGACTCCGGAGGGCAGTTCTTC
once	TRBV6-6	-	TRBJ1-2	CASSYQGLRGYTF	TGTGCCAGCAGTTATCAGGGTTTGCGTGGCTACACCTTC
once	TRBV19	-	TRBJ2-1	CASSRTWVDEQFF	TGTGCCAGTAGCCGCACTTGGGTGGATGAGCAGTTCTTC
-	TRBV12-3/TRBV12-4	-	TRBJ1-1	CASSRAPNTEAFF	TGTGCCAGCAGTCGAGCACCGAACACTGAAGCTTTCTTT
-	TRBV5-1	TRBD2	TRBJ2-5	CASSSGLAGGPQETQYF	TGCGCCAGCAGCTCCGGACTAGCGGGGGGGCCACAAGAGACCCAGTACTTC
few	TRBV27	-	TRBJ2-7	CASSFSNSYEQYF	TGTGCCAGCAGTTTTTCAAACTCCTACGAGCAGTACTTC
-	TRBV11-3	TRBD1	TRBJ1-1	CASSSQGALDTEAFF	TGTGCCAGCAGCTCCCAGGGGGCGCTGGACACTGAAGCTTTCTTT
few	TRBV5-6	TRBD1	TRBJ1-2	CASSSDRIYGYTF	TGTGCCAGCAGCTCGGACAGGATCTATGGCTACACCTTC
-	TRBV9	TRBD2	TRBJ2-2	CASSKRGGLAGDGELFF	TGTGCCAGCAGCAAAAGGGGGGGACTAGCGGGAGACGGGGAGCTGTTTTTT
-	TRBV28	TRBD2	TRBJ2-3	CATARTSGITDTQYF	TGTGCCACAGCCAGGACTAGCGGGATCACAGATACGCAGTATTTT
-	TRBV1	-	TRBJ1-5	CTSSQDLAQGPSHQPQHF	TGCACCAGCAGCCAAGATCTTGCTCAGGGGCCCAGCCATCAGCCCCAGCATTTT
once	TRBV7-9	-	TRBJ2-7	CASSSFLGSYEQYF	TGTGCCAGCAGCTCCTTCCTGGGGTCCTACGAGCAGTACTTC
few	TRBV9	-	TRBJ2-7	CASSVTLGSSYEQYF	TGTGCCAGCAGCGTAACCTTGGGCAGCTCCTACGAGCAGTACTTC
-	TRBV19	TRBD2	TRBJ2-7	CASSIDPGREYEQYF	TGTGCCAGTAGTATAGATCCAGGGAGGGAGTACGAGCAGTACTTC
-	TRBV7-2	-	TRBJ2-2	CASSLRDTNTGELFF	TGTGCCAGCAGCTTACGGGACACGAACACCGGGGAGCTGTTTTTT
-	TRBV2	-	TRBJ2-5	CASGASRETQYF	TGTGCCAGTGGGGCTAGCCGAGAGACCCAGTACTTC
-	TRBV5-4	TRBD2	TRBJ2-5	CASSSPPRGGEETQYF	TGTGCCAGCAGCTCCCCTCCCCGGGGGGGAGAAGAGACCCAGTACTTC
-	TRBV27	-	TRBJ1-1	CASSYGGQGTEAFF	TGTGCCAGCAGTTACGGGGGGCAGGGCACTGAAGCTTTCTTT
few	TRBV7-9	TRBD2	TRBJ2-1	CASSRGTSGYNEQFF	TGTGCCAGCAGCCGAGGGACTAGCGGCTACAATGAGCAGTTCTTC
few	TRBV7-3	-	TRBJ2-2	CASSPKNTGELFF	TGTGCCAGCAGCCCCAAGAACACCGGGGAGCTGTTTTTT
few	TRBV28	TRBD1	TRBJ1-2	CASSFPLTGESGYTF	TGTGCCAGCAGTTTCCCCCTGACAGGGGAGTCTGGCTACACCTTC
-	TRBV30	-	TRBJ2-3	CAWGAGTLSTDTQYF	TGTGCCTGGGGGGCCGGGACACTTAGCACAGATACGCAGTATTTT
-	TRBV11-3	TRBD2	TRBJ2-3	CASSSSGTRADTQYF	TGTGCCAGCAGCTCATCCGGGACTAGGGCAGATACGCAGTATTTT